This paragraph reports one T cell receptor (beta chain). Its antigen is currently unknown. The data were obtained in a study of cytomegalovirus exposure and HLA in healthy donors. Use of 60 Vbeta and 13 Jbeta primers characterized the PCR. Some clones are missing from TCRdb's copy, which holds only in-frame ones; the method was immunoSEQ multiplex PCR. The table lists more than 150,000 clones, about three quarters of them singletons. From germline, CDR1 is SGHTA and CDR2 FQGNSA. This CDR3 spans 16 amino acids. The ends were cut back, 2 bases at V and 2 bases at J, with 13 bases in the middle. Study-wide findings and caveats: Roughly uniform depth of sequencing across donors was assumed in presence/absence analyses. A later examination showed that TCR association rates differed by HLA locus, with DRB1 most and HLA-C fewest.

Sequenced: PBMCs. This TCR came from a man in his fifties in good health and CMV-seropositive. The rearrangement joins TRBV7-2 to TRBJ1-5; D not resolved. CDR3 protein: CASSLSRRAGNQPQHF. As DNA, the CDR3 is TGTGCCAGCAGCTTATCTCGGCGGGCTGGCAATCAGCCCCAGCATTTT.